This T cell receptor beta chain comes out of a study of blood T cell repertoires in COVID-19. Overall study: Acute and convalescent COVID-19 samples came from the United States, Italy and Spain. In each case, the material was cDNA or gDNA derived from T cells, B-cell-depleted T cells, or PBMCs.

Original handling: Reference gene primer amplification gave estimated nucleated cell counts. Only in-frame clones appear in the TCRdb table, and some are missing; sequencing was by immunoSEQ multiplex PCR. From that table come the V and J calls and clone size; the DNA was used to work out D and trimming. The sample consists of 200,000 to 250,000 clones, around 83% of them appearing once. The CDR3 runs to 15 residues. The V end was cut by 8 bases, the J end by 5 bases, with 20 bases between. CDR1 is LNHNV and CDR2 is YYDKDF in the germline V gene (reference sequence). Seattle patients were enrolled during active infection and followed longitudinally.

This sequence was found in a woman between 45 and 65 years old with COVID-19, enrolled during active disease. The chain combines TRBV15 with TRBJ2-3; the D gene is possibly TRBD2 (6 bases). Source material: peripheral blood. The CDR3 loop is CATALDAAGIDTQYF. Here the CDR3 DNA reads TGTGCCACCGCACTGGACGCGGCGGGGATAGATACGCAGTATTTT.